This T cell receptor beta chain was identified during a study of blood T cell repertoires in COVID-19. In the original analysis: Amplification of reference gene primers provided the estimated nucleated cell counts. Libraries were prepared by immunoSEQ multiplex PCR; TCRdb keeps only in-frame clonotypes and omits some of them. Clone size and the V and J calls come from that table; the DNA yielded D and trimming. This table has about 160,000 clones, approximately 92% appearing once. This CDR3 spans 13 amino acids. The V and J ends lost 0 bases and 4 bases respectively, with 7 bases between them. Germline V gives CDR1 KGHSH, CDR2 LQKENI.

This chain links TRBV18 with TRBJ2-7; D is uncertain. Sequencing input: peripheral blood. The clonotype comes from a young man with COVID-19, enrolled during active disease. CDR3 loop: CASSPPVLYEQYF. DNA of the CDR3: TGTGCCAGCTCACCACCCGTCCTTTACGAGCAGTACTTC. The whole variable domain, remainder taken from reference TRBV18 and TRBJ2-7, is NAGVMQNPRHLVRRRGQEARLRCSPMKGHSHVYWYRQLPEEGLKFMVYLQKENIIDESGMPKERFSAEFPKEGPSILRIQQVVRGDSAAYFCASSPPVLYEQYFGPGTRLTVT.